Shown below are 7 T cell receptor beta chains from a single sample sequenced in a study of blood T cell repertoires in COVID-19. Clones were sequenced by immunoSEQ multiplex PCR, and TCRdb holds only the in-frame ones, with some missing. The repertoire holds about 82,000 clones, with over 65% as singletons. Sequencing used peripheral blood. The receptor set was obtained from a human donor with acute or convalescent COVID-19. The donor label of this sample is uncertain.

The chain carries TRBV7-9 and TRBJ2-1, with 14 bases lining up with TRBD2. This CDR3 contains 18 residues. In germline, CDR1 is SEHNR, CDR2 FQNEAQ (reference sequence). V trimming: 5 bases; J trimming: 6 bases; junction bases outside the gene matches: 12. The CDR3 loop reads CASSHGTSGGHRVNEQFF. In DNA form, the CDR3 reads TGTGCCAGCAGCCACGGGACTAGCGGGGGTCACCGGGTCAATGAGCAGTTCTTC. Looking up the rest from reference TRBV7-9 and TRBJ2-1 gives the full variable domain: DTGVSQNPRHKITKRGQNVTFRCDPISEHNRLYWYRQTLGQGPEFLTYFQNEAQLEKSRLLSDRFSAERPKGSFSTLEIQRTEQGDSAMYLCASSHGTSGGHRVNEQFFGPGTRLTVL.

The chain joins TRBV24-1 to TRBJ2-2; no firm D call. This CDR3 region has 15 residues. CDR1 is KGHDR, CDR2 SFDVKD, per germline. V was clipped by 0 bases and J by 2 bases, with 6 bases between them. CDR3 loop: CATSDLRENTGELFF. Written as DNA, the CDR3 is TGTGCCACCAGTGATTTGCGAGAAAACACCGGGGAGCTGTTTTTT.

The V call is TRBV28, the J call TRBJ2-1, with 7 bases that match TRBD2. Germline V gives CDR1 MDHEN, CDR2 SYDVKM. V shed 7 bases, J shed 2 bases, and the junction held 8 bases outside the gene matches. The CDR3 loop spans 15 amino acids. The DNA of the CDR3 is TGTGCCAGCACCAATAGCGGGCCCGCCTACAATGAGCAGTTCTTC. Translated, it gives CASTNSGPAYNEQFF.

The chain combines TRBV6-1 with TRBJ2-5, with 8 bases matching TRBD2. The germline gives CDR1 MNHNS, CDR2 SASEGT. The CDR3 has 15 amino acids. The ends lost 2 bases at V and 4 bases at J; junction bases unmatched: 6. CDR3 nucleotides: TGTGCCAGCAGTGAAAATGTCCTAGCGGGAGAGACCCAGTACTTC. It is translated as CASSENVLAGETQYF.

CDR3 protein: CASSLELAGAGELFF. For the CDR3, the DNA is TGCGCCAGCAGCTTGGAACTAGCGGGGGCCGGGGAGCTGTTTTTT. The chain couples TRBV5-1 to TRBJ2-2, with TRBD2 identical over 11 bases. CDR1 and CDR2 from the germline V gene are SGHRS and YFSETQ. CDR3 length: 15 residues. With V trimmed by 0 bases and J by 6 bases, 1 base remained unmatched.

This clone was counted only a few times. V usage is TRBV27 and J usage is TRBJ1-6; D gene ambiguous. The CDR3 is made up of 15 amino acids. Trimming pared 5 bases from V and 1 base from J, leaving 9 bases between. Germline V lookup: CDR1 MNHEY, CDR2 SMNVEV (reference sequence). The CDR3 nucleotides read TGTGCCAGCAGTATGACGGGGTCCTATAATTCACCCCTCCACTTT. This encodes CASSMTGSYNSPLHF.

Here the CDR3 reads CASSITGGSGYQPQHF. The CDR3 DNA reads TGTGCCAGTAGTATAACGGGGGGGTCTGGGTATCAGCCCCAGCATTTT. The chain is built from TRBV19 and TRBJ1-5; maybe TRBD1 (5 bases). The CDR3 length is 16 residues. Per the germline V gene, CDR1 is LNHDA and CDR2 is SQIVND (reference sequence). Trimming stripped 2 bases from V and 5 bases from J, with 16 bases between.